This paragraph reports one T cell receptor (beta chain). The antigen remains undetermined. These data originate in a study of shared clonotypes between healthy human individuals. HIV-negative, healthy adults without recent acute infections or vaccinations were the donors. Study-wide results and caveats: Generally, naive subsets (rather than memory subsets) showed larger estimated richness. Researchers sampled blood only, noting tissue repertoires likely differ.

When replicate PCRs were run on sorted subsets, they used 200 to 250 ng DNA, some 33,000 T cell genomes. Only in-frame clones appear in the TCRdb table, and some are missing; sequencing was by immunoSEQ multiplex PCR. The sample carries about 120,000 clones, around 68% recorded once. The CDR3 runs 18 residues. Germline CDR1 is SGDLS and CDR2 is YYNGEE. Trimming removed 3 bases from V and 2 bases from J, with 22 bases in between. The receptor was derived from a woman aged 25 to 45 in good health. The rearrangement joins TRBV9 to TRBJ2-3; possibly TRBD1 for D (6 bases). The sequenced material came from memory CD8+ T cells sorted from blood. Described subset: CD45RO+ cells pooled with CCR7-negative TemRA cells. CDR3 DNA sequence: TGTGCCAGCAGCGCCGCAGGGGTTTTAGTTGGTTTCACAGATACGCAGTATTTT. Translation gives CASSAAGVLVGFTDTQYF. Based on the CDR3 plus reference TRBV9 and TRBJ2-3, the full variable domain is DSGVTQTPKHLITATGQRVTLRCSPRSGDLSVYWYQQSLDQGLQFLIQYYNGEERAKGNILERFSAQQFPDLHSELNLSSLELGDSALYFCASSAAGVLVGFTDTQYFGPGTRLTVL.